Presented here are 17 T cell receptor beta chains from one specimen sequenced in a study of cytomegalovirus exposure and HLA in healthy donors. PCR involved 60 Vbeta and 13 Jbeta primers. Profiling relied on immunoSEQ multiplex PCR, and the TCRdb table lists in-frame clones only, not all of them. Counted here are some 180,000 clones, around 80% occurring once; the ten biggest clones make up under 4.5%. Sequencing was done on a sample of PBMCs. Receptor source: a woman in her 30s in good health and CMV-seropositive.

This clone came up once. The chain employs TRBV6-5 and TRBJ2-1, with D perhaps TRBD2 (6 bases). Deletions cut 4 bases from V and 12 bases from J, with 10 bases between. CDR3 length: 11 amino acids. The germline V gene encodes CDR1 MNHEY and CDR2 SVGAGI. The CDR3 DNA follows: TGTGCCAGCAGTTCCCAGGAGGGGCAGTTCTTC. This translates into CASSSQEGQFF.

The chain has TRBV5-6 and TRBJ1-4; 10 bases line up with TRBD1. Trimming cost V 4 bases and J 8 bases; bases outside gene matches: 14. CDR3 length: 17 residues. CDR1 and CDR2 (germline): SGHDT, YYEEEE. The CDR3 nucleotides read TGTGCCAGCAGCATACCGGGGCCGACAGGGGGCGAAGAAAAACTGTTTTTT. It encodes CASSIPGPTGGEEKLFF.

Concerning this clone: This same CDR3 is encoded by further DNA sequences in the sample. J is TRBJ1-2 and V is TRBV27; D may be TRBD1 (5 bases). This CDR3 comprises 15 residues. Germline-derived CDR1 and CDR2 are MNHEY and SMNVEV (reference sequence). V lost 6 bases to trimming and J lost 3 bases, with 17 bases between them. DNA of the CDR3: TGTGCCAGCAGCCTCCGAGCGGGGCTTGACTATGGCTACACCTTC. This codes for CASSLRAGLDYGYTF.

This rearrangement joins TRBV4-3 to TRBJ1-2; 9 nucleotides match TRBD1. The germline CDR1 and CDR2 sequences are LGHNA and YSLEER. V trimming: 0 bases; J trimming: 8 bases; junction bases outside the gene matches: 4. CDR3 length equals 14 residues. CDR3 sequence reads: CASSQDDRGEGYTF. Here the CDR3 DNA reads TGCGCCAGCAGCCAAGATGACAGGGGGGAAGGCTACACCTTC.

The chain links TRBV6-1 to TRBJ2-7; the match to TRBD1 covers 9 bases. The CDR3 length is 15 residues. The V segment lost 6 bases and the J segment 4 bases; nucleotides outside the gene matches: 10. Germline assignment: CDR1 MNHNS and CDR2 SASEGT. This CDR3 reads CASRGKQGARYEQYF. The CDR3 DNA is TGTGCCAGCAGAGGAAAACAGGGGGCGAGGTACGAGCAGTACTTC.

The J gene is TRBJ2-7, the V gene TRBV27, with 9 positions matching TRBD2. The junction had 9 bases not matched to a gene; V was cut back by 2 bases and J by 4 bases. The CDR3 is made up of 16 amino acids. Germline V CDR1 and CDR2: MNHEY, SMNVEV (reference sequence). The CDR3 DNA reads as TGTGCCAGCAGTTTAGCGTCTAGCGGGGCGGGTTACGAGCAGTACTTC. Translated, it gives CASSLASSGAGYEQYF.

The gene calls are TRBV7-2 and TRBJ1-4; TRBD1 is a possible D gene (5 bases). The CDR3 contains 15 residues. V dropped 3 bases and J dropped 7 bases, with 15 bases sitting between them. Germline CDR1 and CDR2: SGHTA and FQGNSA. DNA of the CDR3: TGTGCCAGCAGCTTCCAGGGTGGGTCGGGTGAAAAACTGTTTTTT. Amino acids: CASSFQGGSGEKLFF.

CDR3: CAISESTGGGNQPQHF. CDR3 sequence (DNA): TGTGCCATCAGTGAGTCGACGGGTGGAGGCAATCAGCCCCAGCATTTT. The chain has TRBV10-3 and TRBJ1-5, with D uncertain. The CDR3 is 16 residues long. Trimming removed 0 bases from V and 2 bases from J, with 11 bases in between. Per germline, CDR1 ENHRY and CDR2 SYGVKD.

V and J are TRBV29-1 and TRBJ1-3, with 9 bases aligning to TRBD1. Germline V lookup: CDR1 SQVTM, CDR2 ANQGSEA. The CDR3 is 14 residues long. The ends lost 6 bases at V and 0 bases at J; junction bases unmatched: 3. Written as DNA, the CDR3 is TGCAGCGTCAAGACAGGGGGCTCTGGAAACACCATATATTTT. It specifies CSVKTGGSGNTIYF.

The rearrangement links TRBV27 to TRBJ1-2, with D unresolved. V gave up 4 bases and J gave up 7 bases, with 13 bases separating them. The CDR3 loop spans 13 amino acids. Germline CDR1 reads MNHEY; CDR2 reads SMNVEV (reference sequence). In nucleotides, the CDR3 is TGTGCCAGCAGTTCAGGTACGCGCGCTGGCTACACCTTC. This encodes CASSSGTRAGYTF.

The rearrangement links TRBV4-3 to TRBJ2-1; 9 bases agree with TRBD1. The CDR3 is 17 amino acids. Unmatched junction bases numbered 12, after V lost 2 bases and J lost 7 bases. CDR1 is LGHNA, CDR2 YSLEER, per germline. Here the CDR3 reads CASSQTGTGIGMNEQFF. DNA for the CDR3: TGCGCCAGCAGCCAAACCGGGACAGGGATTGGTATGAATGAGCAGTTCTTC.

The chain combines TRBV7-2 with TRBJ1-4; a weak D match, TRBD1 (6 bases). The CDR3 loop spans 18 amino acids. The V end was cut by 3 bases, the J end by 5 bases, with 22 bases between. Germline CDR1 and CDR2: SGHTA and FQGNSA. This chain's CDR3 is CASSFSMGARGPNEKLFF. CDR3 nucleotide sequence: TGTGCCAGCAGCTTCTCCATGGGGGCCCGCGGGCCAAATGAAAAACTGTTTTTT.

The genes are TRBV6-5 and TRBJ1-5; 8 bases are shared with TRBD1. The CDR3 covers 14 residues. The germline V gene has CDR1 MNHEY and CDR2 SVGAGI. J gave up 4 bases and V 5 bases, and 4 bases lay outside the gene matches. CDR3 in amino acids: CASSGGQENQPQHF. The DNA for the CDR3 is TGTGCCAGCAGTGGGGGACAGGAGAATCAGCCCCAGCATTTT.

The rearrangement joins TRBV19 to TRBJ2-7; 7 nucleotides match TRBD1. The CDR3 is 13 amino acids. Per the germline V gene, CDR1 is LNHDA and CDR2 is SQIVND (reference sequence). V lost 1 base to trimming and J lost 3 bases; unmatched junction nucleotides: 0. CDR3 in amino acids: CASSIGDSYEQYF. CDR3 DNA sequence: TGTGCCAGTAGTATAGGGGACAGCTACGAGCAGTACTTC.

The V call is TRBV9, the J call TRBJ2-7; 11 positions agree with TRBD1. The CDR3 loop spans 16 amino acids. V lost 3 bases to trimming and J lost 4 bases; unmatched junction nucleotides: 9. The germline V gene has CDR1 SGDLS and CDR2 YYNGEE. The CDR3, as DNA: TGTGCCAGCAGCGGAGAGGACAGGGGGCCTTTTTACGAGCAGTACTTC. Amino acid sequence: CASSGEDRGPFYEQYF.

Here the CDR3 reads CASSYRPQGVGEQFF. The DNA for the CDR3 is TGTGCCAGCAGCTACCGACCCCAGGGGGTCGGTGAGCAGTTCTTC. The rearrangement links TRBV7-2 to TRBJ2-1, with 7 bases lining up with TRBD1. The V segment lost 4 bases and the J segment 9 bases; nucleotides outside the gene matches: 12. The germline gives CDR1 SGHTA, CDR2 FQGNSA. This CDR3 has 15 residues.

This chain joins TRBV15 and TRBJ2-4, with TRBD2 as a possible D gene (6 bases). This CDR3 has 17 amino acids. Germline CDR1 reads LNHNV; CDR2 reads YYDKDF (reference sequence). Trimming removed 1 base from V and 2 bases from J, with 15 bases in between. CDR3 residues: CATSRAGATLTKNIQYF. CDR3 nucleotide sequence: TGTGCCACCAGCAGAGCGGGAGCGACTCTAACCAAAAACATTCAGTACTTC.